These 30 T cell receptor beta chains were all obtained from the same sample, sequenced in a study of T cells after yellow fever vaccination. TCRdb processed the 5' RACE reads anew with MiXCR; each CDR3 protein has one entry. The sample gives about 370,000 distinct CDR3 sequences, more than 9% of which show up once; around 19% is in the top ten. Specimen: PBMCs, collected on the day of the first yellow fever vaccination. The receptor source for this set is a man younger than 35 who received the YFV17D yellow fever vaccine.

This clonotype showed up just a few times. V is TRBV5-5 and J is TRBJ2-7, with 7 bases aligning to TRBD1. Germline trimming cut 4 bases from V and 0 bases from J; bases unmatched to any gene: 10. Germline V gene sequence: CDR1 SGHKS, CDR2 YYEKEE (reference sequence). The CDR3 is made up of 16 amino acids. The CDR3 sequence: CASSAPLRGSSYEQYV. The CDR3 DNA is TGTGCCAGCAGCGCGCCGCTCAGGGGGTCCTCCTACGAGCAGTACGTC.

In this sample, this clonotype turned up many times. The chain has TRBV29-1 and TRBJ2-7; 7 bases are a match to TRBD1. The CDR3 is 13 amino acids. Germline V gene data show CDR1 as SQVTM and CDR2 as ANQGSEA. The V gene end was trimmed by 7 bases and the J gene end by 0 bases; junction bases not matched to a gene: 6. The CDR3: CSAGQESSYEQYF. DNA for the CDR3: TGCAGCGCCGGACAGGAGAGCTCCTACGAGCAGTACTTC.

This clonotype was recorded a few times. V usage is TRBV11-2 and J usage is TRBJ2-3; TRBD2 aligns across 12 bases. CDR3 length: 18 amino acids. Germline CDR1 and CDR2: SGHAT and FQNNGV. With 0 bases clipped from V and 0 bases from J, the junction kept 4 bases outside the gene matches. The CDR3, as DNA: TGTGCCAGCAGCTTAGAGGCTAGCGGGGGGGCTAGCACAGATACGCAGTATTTT. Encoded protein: CASSLEASGGASTDTQYF.

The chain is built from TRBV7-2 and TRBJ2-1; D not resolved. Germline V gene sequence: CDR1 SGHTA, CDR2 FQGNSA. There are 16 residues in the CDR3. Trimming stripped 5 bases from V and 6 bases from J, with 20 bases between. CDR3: CASSPPGSAAVNEQFF. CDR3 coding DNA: TGTGCCAGCAGCCCACCGGGCTCGGCGGCTGTCAATGAGCAGTTCTTC.

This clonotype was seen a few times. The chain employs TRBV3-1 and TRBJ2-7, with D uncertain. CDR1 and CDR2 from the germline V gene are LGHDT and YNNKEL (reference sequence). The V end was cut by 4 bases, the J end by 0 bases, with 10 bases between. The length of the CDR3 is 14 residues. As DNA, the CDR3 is TGTGCCAGCAGCCTAATGCTGAGCTCCTACGAGCAGTACTTC. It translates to CASSLMLSSYEQYF.

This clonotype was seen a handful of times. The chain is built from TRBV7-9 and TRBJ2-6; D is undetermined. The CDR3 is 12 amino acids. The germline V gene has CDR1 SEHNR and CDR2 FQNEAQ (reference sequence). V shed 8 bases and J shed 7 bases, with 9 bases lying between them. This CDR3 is CASRSRANVLTF. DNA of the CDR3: TGTGCCAGCCGCTCCAGAGCCAACGTCCTGACTTTC. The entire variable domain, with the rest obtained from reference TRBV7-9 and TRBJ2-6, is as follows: DTGVSQNPRHKITKRGQNVTFRCDPISEHNRLYWYRQTLGQGPEFLTYFQNEAQLEKSRLLSDRFSAERPKGSFSTLEIQRTEQGDSAMYLCASRSRANVLTFGAGSRLTVL.

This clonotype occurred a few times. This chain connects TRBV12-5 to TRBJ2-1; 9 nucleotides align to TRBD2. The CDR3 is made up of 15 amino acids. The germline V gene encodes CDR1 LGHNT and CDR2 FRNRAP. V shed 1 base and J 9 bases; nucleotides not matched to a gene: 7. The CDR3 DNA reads TGTGCTAGTGGTTTGGGGCTAGCGGGGTGGGGTGAGCAGTTCTTC. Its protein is CASGLGLAGWGEQFF.

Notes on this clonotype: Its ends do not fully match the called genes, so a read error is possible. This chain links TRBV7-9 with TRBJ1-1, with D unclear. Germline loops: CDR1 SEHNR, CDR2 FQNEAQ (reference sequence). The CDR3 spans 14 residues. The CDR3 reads CAGSIGSRNPEAFF. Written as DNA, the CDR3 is TGTGCGGGTTCGATAGGGAGCCGGAACCCTGAAGCTTTCTTT.

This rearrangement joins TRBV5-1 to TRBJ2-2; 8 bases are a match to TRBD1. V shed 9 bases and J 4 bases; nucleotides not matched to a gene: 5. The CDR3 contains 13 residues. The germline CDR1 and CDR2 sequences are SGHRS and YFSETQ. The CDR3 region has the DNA TGCGCCAACAGACAGGGGTTCACCGGGGAGCTGTTTTTT. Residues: CANRQGFTGELFF. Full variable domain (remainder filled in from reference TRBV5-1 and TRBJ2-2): KAGVTQTPRYLIKTRGQQVTLSCSPISGHRSVSWYQQTPGQGLQFLFEYFSETQRNKGNFPGRFSGRQFSNSRSEMNVSTLELGDSALYLCANRQGFTGELFFGEGSRLTVL.

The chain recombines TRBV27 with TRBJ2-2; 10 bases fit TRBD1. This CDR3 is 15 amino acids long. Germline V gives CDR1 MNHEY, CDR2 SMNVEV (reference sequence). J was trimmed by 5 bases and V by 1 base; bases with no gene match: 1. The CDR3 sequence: CASSLWTGGTGELFF. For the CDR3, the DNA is TGTGCCAGCAGTTTATGGACAGGGGGGACCGGGGAGCTGTTTTTT.

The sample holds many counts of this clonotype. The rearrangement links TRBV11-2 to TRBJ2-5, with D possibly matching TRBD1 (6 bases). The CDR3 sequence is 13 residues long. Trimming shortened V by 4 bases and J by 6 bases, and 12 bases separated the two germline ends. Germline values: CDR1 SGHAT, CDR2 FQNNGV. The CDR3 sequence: CASSYQQGQTQYF. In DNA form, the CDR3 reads TGTGCCAGCAGCTACCAACAGGGACAGACCCAGTACTTC.

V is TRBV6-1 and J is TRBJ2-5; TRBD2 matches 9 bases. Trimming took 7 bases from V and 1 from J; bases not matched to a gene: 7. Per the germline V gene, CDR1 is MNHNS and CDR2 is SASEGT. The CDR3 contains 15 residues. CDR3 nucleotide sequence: TGTGCCAGCACCCCGGGTAGCGGGGGCCAAGAGACCCAGTACTTC. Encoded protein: CASTPGSGGQETQYF.

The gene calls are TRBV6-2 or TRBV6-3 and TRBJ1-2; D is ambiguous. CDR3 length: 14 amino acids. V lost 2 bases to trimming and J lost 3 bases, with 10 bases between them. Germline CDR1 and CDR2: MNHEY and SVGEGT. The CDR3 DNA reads TGTGCCAGCAGTTACGGGCGGTCGTACTATGGCTACACCTTC. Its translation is CASSYGRSYYGYTF.

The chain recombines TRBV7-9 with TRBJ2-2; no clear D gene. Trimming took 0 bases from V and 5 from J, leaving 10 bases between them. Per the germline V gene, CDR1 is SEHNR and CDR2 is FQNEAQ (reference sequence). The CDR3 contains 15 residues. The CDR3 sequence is CASSLALLETGELFF. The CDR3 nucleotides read TGTGCCAGCAGCTTAGCCCTCCTAGAGACCGGGGAGCTGTTTTTT.

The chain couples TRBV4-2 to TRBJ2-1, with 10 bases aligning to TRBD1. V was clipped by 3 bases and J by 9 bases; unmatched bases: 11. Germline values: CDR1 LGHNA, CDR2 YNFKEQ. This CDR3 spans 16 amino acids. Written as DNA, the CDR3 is TGTGCCAGCAGCCAGGGGCCGGGACAGGGGTTGGGTGAGCAGTTCTTC. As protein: CASSQGPGQGLGEQFF.

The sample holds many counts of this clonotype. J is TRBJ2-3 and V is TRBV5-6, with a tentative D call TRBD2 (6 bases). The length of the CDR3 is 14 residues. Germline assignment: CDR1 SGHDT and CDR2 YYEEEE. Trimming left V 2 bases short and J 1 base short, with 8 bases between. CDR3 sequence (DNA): TGTGCCAGCAGCTTTCCGGGGGGCACAGATACGCAGTATTTT. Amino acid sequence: CASSFPGGTDTQYF.

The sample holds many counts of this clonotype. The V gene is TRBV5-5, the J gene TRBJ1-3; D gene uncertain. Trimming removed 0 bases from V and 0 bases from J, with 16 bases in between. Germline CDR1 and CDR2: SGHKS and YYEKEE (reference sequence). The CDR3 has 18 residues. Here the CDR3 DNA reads TGTGCCAGCAGCTTGGACGCTTATAGGGCTATCTCTGGAAACACCATATATTTT. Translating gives CASSLDAYRAISGNTIYF.

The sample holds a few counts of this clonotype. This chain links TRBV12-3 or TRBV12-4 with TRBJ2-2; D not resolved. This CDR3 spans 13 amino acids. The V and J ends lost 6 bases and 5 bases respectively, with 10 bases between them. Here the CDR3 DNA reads TGTGCCAGCAGCCCGACGGAGACCGGGGAGCTGTTTTTT. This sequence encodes CASSPTETGELFF.

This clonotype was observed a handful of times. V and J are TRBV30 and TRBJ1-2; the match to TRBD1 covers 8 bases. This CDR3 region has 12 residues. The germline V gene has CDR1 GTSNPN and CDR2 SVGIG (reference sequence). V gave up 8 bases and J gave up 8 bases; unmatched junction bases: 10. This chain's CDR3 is CALGTGGGGYTF. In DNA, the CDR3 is TGTGCCCTTGGTACAGGGGGGGGAGGCTACACCTTC.

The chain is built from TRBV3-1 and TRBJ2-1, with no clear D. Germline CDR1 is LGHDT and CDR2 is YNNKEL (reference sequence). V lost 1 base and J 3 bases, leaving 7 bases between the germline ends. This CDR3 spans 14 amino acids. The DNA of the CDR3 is TGTGCCAGCAGCCAAGGGGAAGGCTACAATGAGCAGTTCTTC. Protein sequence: CASSQGEGYNEQFF.

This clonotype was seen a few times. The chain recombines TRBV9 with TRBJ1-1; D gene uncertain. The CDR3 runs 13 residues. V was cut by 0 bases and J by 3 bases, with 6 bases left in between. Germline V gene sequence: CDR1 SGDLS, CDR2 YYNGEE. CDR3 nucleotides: TGTGCCAGCAGCGTAGGCGGGCACACTGAAGCTTTCTTT. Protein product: CASSVGGHTEAFF.

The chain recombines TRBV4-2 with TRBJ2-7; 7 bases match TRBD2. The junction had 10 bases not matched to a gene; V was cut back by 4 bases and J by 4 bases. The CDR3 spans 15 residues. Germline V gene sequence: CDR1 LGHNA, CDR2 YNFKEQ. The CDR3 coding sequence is TGTGCCAGCAGCCCCATGGGGGGGGACGAGTACGAGCAGTACTTC. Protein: CASSPMGGDEYEQYF.

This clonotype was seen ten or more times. The CDR3 DNA reads as TGTGCCAGCTCACCAGGAGGTTGGACAGATACGCAGTATTTT. Translating it yields CASSPGGWTDTQYF. V is TRBV18 and J is TRBJ2-3, with a tentative D call TRBD2 (5 bases). The CDR3 is 14 amino acids. V was pared by 2 bases and J by 3 bases, with 9 bases between. Germline loops: CDR1 KGHSH, CDR2 LQKENI.

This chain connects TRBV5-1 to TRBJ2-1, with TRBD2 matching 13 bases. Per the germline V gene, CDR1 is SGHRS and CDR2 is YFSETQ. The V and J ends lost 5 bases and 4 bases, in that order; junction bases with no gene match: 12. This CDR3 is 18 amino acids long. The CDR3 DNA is TGCGCCAGCAGAGGGACTAGCGGGGCCGGGGGGATATACAATGAGCAGTTCTTC. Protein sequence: CASRGTSGAGGIYNEQFF. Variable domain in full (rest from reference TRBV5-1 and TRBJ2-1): KAGVTQTPRYLIKTRGQQVTLSCSPISGHRSVSWYQQTPGQGLQFLFEYFSETQRNKGNFPGRFSGRQFSNSRSEMNVSTLELGDSALYLCASRGTSGAGGIYNEQFFGPGTRLTVL.

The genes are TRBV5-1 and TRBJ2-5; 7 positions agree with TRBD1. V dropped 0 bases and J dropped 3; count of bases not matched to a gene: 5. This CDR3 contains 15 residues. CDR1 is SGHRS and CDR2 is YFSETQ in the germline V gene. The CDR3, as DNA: TGCGCCAGCAGCTTGGGGGGGACAGCCGAAGAGACCCAGTACTTC. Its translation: CASSLGGTAEETQYF.

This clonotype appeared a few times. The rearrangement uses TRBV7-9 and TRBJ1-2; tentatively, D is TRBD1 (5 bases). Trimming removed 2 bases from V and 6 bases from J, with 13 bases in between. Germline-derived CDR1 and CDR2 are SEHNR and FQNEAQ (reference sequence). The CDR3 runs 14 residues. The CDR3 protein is CASSLFGTVHGYTF. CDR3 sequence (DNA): TGTGCCAGCAGCTTATTTGGGACCGTCCATGGCTACACCTTC.

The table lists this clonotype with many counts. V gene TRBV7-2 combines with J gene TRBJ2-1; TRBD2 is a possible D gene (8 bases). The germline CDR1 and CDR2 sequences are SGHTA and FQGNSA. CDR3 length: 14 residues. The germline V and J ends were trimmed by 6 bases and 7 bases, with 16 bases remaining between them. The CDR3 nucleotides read TGTGCCAGCAGTTATAGCGGGGACAGAAATGAGCAGTTCTTC. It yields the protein CASSYSGDRNEQFF.

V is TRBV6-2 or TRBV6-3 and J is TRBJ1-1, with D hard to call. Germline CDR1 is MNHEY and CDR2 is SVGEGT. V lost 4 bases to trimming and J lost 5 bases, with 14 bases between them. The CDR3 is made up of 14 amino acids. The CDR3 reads CASSLYGASTEAFF. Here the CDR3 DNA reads TGTGCCAGCAGTTTATACGGAGCCTCGACTGAAGCTTTCTTT.

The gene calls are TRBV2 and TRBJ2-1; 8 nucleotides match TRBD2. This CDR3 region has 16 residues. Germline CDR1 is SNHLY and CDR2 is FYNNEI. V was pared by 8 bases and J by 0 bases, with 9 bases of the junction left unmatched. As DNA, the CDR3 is TGTGCCAGCGTGGATAGCGGGGTCAGCTCCTACAATGAGCAGTTCTTC. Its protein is CASVDSGVSSYNEQFF.

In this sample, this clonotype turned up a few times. The CDR3 reads CASSPTSGLGSGELFF. The DNA for the CDR3 is TGTGCCAGCTCACCTACTAGCGGCCTCGGGAGCGGGGAGCTGTTTTTT. V usage is TRBV18 and J usage is TRBJ2-2, with 8 bases aligning to TRBD2. Germline values: CDR1 KGHSH, CDR2 LQKENI. The CDR3 is made up of 16 amino acids. With V trimmed by 3 bases and J by 7 bases, 10 bases remained unmatched.